The text below deals with one T cell receptor (beta chain). Its specificity is not known. The sample's time point: patch test 3, about 24 weeks after DPC sensitization. Treatment in this sample: therapeutic diphenylcyclopropenone sensitization with weekly scalp DPC. These data belong to a study of human T cells and chemical hapten exposure. Study-wide results and limits: Significantly more large CDR3 similarity clusters arose among expanded TCRs than among controls.

Trimming took off 4 bases at V and 2 bases at J, with 15 bases between the two ends. The germline V gene encodes CDR1 SGHTA and CDR2 FQGTGA. The CDR3 contains 15 residues. The library gave individual cDNA molecules unique molecular identifiers. Each CDR3 protein is one row after TCRdb ran MiXCR on the RACE reads. The sample consists of about 170,000 distinct CDR3 sequences, roughly 25% of them appearing once. The chain joins TRBV7-3 to TRBJ2-7, with D perhaps being TRBD1 or TRBD2 (5 bases each). Sequencing used whole blood, obtained in connection with sensitization to the hapten diphenylcyclopropenone (DPC). The receptor comes from a woman between 18 and 30 years old with alopecia areata. Some clones in this sample may be carry-over from other donors' samples. The CDR3: CASSSGRGQAYEQYF. CDR3 coding DNA: TGTGCCAGCAGCTCCGGCCGGGGCCAAGCCTACGAGCAGTACTTC.